Described below is a single TCR beta chain sequence and its context. This CDR3 contains 15 residues. Per germline, CDR1 SNHLY and CDR2 FYNNEI. J gave up 6 bases and V 6 bases, and 7 bases lay outside the gene matches. Amplification of TCR beta CDR3 regions was performed using RNA transcripts as template. The TCR CDR3 first-round RT-PCR relied on the HTBI primer set. TCRdb processed the multiplex PCR reads anew with MiXCR; each CDR3 protein has one entry. Among 300,000 to 400,000 distinct CDR3 sequences, about 14% were seen once, and the ten largest hold 11%. This sample is drawn from a study of T cells in Graves' hyperthyroidism and ophthalmopathy. Lactation, pregnancy, other autoimmune disease or uncontrolled infection led to exclusion of patients.

The J gene is TRBJ1-6, the V gene TRBV2, with 8 bases aligning to TRBD1. Sequencing was performed on blood. This receptor was taken from a woman aged 60-75 years with Graves' hyperthyroidism. CDR3 bases: TGTGCCAGCAGATTGGACAGGGCCACTAATTCACCCCTCCACTTT. Translated, it gives CASRLDRATNSPLHF.